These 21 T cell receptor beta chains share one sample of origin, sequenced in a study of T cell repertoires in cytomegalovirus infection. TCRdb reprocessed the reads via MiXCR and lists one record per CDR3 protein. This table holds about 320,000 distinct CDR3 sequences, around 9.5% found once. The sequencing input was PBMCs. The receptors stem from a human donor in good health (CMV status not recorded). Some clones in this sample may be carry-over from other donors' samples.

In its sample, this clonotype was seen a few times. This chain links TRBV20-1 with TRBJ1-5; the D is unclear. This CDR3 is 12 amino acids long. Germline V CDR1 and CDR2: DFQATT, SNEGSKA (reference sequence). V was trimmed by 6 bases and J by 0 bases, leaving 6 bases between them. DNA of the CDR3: TGCAGTGCGTTATATAGCAATCAGCCCCAGCATTTT. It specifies CSALYSNQPQHF.

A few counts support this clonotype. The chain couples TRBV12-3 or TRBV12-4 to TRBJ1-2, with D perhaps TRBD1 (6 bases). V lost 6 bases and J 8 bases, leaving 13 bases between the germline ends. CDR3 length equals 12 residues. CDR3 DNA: TGTGCCAGCAGACCGGCGGGGGGCGGCTACACCTTC. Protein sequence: CASRPAGGGYTF.

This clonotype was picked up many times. CDR3 region: CASSLGLGQGAEAFF. The CDR3, as DNA: TGTGCCAGCAGCTTGGGCCTAGGACAGGGCGCTGAAGCTTTCTTT. V and J are TRBV7-2 and TRBJ1-1; 8 nucleotides line up with TRBD1. In germline, CDR1 is SGHTA, CDR2 FQGNSA. This CDR3 has 15 residues. Trimming cost V 3 bases and J 6 bases; bases outside gene matches: 9.

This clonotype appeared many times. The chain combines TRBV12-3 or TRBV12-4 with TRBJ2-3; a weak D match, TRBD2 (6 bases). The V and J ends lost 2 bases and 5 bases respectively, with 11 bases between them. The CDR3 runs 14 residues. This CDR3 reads CASSLLALRDTQYF. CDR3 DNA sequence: TGTGCCAGCAGTTTACTAGCGCTAAGAGATACGCAGTATTTT.

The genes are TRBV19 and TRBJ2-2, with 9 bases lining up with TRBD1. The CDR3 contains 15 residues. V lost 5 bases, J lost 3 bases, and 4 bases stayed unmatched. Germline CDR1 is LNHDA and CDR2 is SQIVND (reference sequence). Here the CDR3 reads CASSGRDRDTGELFF. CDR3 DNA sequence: TGTGCCAGTAGTGGCCGGGACAGGGACACCGGGGAGCTGTTTTTT.

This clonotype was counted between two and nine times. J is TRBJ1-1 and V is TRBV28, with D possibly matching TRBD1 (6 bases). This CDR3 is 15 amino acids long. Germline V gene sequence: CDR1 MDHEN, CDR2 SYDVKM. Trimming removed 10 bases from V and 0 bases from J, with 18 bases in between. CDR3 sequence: CAIQRGGNMNTEAFF. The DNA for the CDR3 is TGTGCCATCCAGAGGGGGGGAAACATGAACACTGAAGCTTTCTTT.

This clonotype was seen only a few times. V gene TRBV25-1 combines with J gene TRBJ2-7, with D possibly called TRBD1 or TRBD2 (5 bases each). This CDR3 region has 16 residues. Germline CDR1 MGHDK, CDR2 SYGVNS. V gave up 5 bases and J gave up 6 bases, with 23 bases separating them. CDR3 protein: CASSSLYTGPVGEQYF. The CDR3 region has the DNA TGTGCCAGCAGTTCTCTCTACACGGGGCCCGTCGGCGAGCAGTACTTC.

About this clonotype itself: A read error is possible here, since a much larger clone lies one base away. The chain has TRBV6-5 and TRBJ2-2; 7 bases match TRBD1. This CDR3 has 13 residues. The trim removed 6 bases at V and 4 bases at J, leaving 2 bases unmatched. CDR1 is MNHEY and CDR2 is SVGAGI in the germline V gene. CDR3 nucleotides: TGTGCCAGCAGGTCAGGGGGCACCGGGGAGCTGTTTTTT. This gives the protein CASRSGGTGELFF.

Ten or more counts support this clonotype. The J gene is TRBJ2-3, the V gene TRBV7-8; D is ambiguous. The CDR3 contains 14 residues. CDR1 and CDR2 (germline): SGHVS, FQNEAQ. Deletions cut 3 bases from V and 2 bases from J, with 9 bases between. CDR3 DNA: TGTGCCAGCAGCTTCAACCGATACACAGATACGCAGTATTTT. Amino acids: CASSFNRYTDTQYF.

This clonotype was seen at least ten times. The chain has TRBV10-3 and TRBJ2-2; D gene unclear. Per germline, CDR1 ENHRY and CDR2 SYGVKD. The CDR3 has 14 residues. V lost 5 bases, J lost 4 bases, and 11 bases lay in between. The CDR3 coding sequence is TGTGCCATCAGTTCTTTGGGGTCCACCGGGGAGCTGTTTTTT. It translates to CAISSLGSTGELFF.

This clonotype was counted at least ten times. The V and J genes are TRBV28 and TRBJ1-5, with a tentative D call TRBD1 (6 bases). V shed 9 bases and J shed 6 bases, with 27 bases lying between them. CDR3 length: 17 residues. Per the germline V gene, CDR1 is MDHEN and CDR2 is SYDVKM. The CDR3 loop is CASNSPGGAFRRQPQHF. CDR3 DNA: TGTGCCAGTAATTCCCCGGGGGGGGCGTTTCGTCGTCAGCCCCAGCATTTT.

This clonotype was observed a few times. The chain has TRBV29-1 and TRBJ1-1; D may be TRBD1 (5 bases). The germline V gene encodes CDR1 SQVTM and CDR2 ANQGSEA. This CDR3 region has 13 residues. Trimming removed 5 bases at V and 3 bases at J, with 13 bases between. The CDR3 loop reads CSVKRQRDTEAFF. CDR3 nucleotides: TGCAGCGTTAAAAGACAGAGGGACACTGAAGCTTTCTTT.

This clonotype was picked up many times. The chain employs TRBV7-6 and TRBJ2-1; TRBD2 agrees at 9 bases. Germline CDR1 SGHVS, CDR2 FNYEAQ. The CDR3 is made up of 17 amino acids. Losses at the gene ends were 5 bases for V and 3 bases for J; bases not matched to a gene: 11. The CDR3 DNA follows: TGTGCCAGCAGCCCCAGCCCGGGACTAGCAGGCTACAATGAGCAGTTCTTC. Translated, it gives CASSPSPGLAGYNEQFF. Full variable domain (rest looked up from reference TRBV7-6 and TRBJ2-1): GAGVSQSPRYKVTKRGQDVALRCDPISGHVSLYWYRQALGQGPEFLTYFNYEAQQDKSGLPNDRFSAERPEGSISTLTIQRTEQRDSAMYRCASSPSPGLAGYNEQFFGPGTRLTVL.

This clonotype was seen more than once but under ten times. This CDR3 reads CASSIQGLTEAFF. CDR3 sequence (DNA): TGTGCCAGCAGCATACAGGGGCTCACTGAAGCTTTCTTT. The rearrangement links TRBV5-6 to TRBJ1-1, with 7 bases aligning to TRBD1. J gave up 4 bases and V 4 bases, and 4 bases lay outside the gene matches. Germline CDR1 and CDR2: SGHDT and YYEEEE. This CDR3 comprises 13 residues.

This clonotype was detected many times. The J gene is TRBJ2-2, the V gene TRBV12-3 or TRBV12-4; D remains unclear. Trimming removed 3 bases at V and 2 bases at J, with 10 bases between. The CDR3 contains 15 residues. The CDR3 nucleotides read TGTGCCAGCAGTTTCTTAGTCCCTAACACCGGGGAGCTGTTTTTT. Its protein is CASSFLVPNTGELFF.

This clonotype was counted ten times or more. The CDR3, as DNA: TGTGCCAGTAGGCTTAACACTGAAGCTTTCTTT. As protein: CASRLNTEAFF. The chain links TRBV19 to TRBJ1-1; the D is unclear. Trimming took off 6 bases at V and 2 bases at J, with 4 bases between the two ends. CDR1 and CDR2 (germline): LNHDA, SQIVND (reference sequence). The CDR3 covers 11 residues.

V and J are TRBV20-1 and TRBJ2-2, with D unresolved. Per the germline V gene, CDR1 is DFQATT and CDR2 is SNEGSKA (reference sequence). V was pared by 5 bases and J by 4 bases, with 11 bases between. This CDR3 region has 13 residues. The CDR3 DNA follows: TGCAGTGCTGAACGCCATATCACCGGGGAGCTGTTTTTT. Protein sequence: CSAERHITGELFF.

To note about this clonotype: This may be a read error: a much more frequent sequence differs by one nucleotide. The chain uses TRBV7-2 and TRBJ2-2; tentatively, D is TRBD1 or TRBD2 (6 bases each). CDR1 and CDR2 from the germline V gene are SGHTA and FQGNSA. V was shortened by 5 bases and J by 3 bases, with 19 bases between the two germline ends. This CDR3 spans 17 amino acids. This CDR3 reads CASSPEGGFVDTGELFF. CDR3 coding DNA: TGTGCCAGCAGCCCCGAGGGGGGATTTGTGGACACCGGGGAGCTGTTTTTT.

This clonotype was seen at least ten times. The CDR3 is CASSPWTSGRGNEQFF. DNA of the CDR3: TGTGCCAGCAGCCCATGGACTAGCGGAAGGGGAAATGAGCAGTTCTTC. This chain links TRBV7-2 with TRBJ2-1; 10 bases are a match to TRBD2. Germline assignment: CDR1 SGHTA and CDR2 FQGNSA. The CDR3 has 16 residues. The junction had 11 bases not matched to a gene; V was cut back by 5 bases and J by 7 bases. Full variable domain (missing parts from reference TRBV7-2 and TRBJ2-1): GAGVSQSPSNKVTEKGKDVELRCDPISGHTALYWYRQSLGQGLEFLIYFQGNSAPDKSGLPSDRFSAERTGGSVSTLTIQRTQQEDSAVYLCASSPWTSGRGNEQFFGPGTRLTVL.

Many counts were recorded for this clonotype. The CDR3, as DNA: TGTGCCAGCAGTTTGACTAGCGGGGGGTCCTACGAGCAGTACTTC. Its protein is CASSLTSGGSYEQYF. The chain has TRBV7-2 and TRBJ2-7, with TRBD2 identical over 13 bases. V shed 6 bases and J 1 base; nucleotides not matched to a gene: 3. CDR3 length: 15 residues. Per the germline V gene, CDR1 is SGHTA and CDR2 is FQGNSA.

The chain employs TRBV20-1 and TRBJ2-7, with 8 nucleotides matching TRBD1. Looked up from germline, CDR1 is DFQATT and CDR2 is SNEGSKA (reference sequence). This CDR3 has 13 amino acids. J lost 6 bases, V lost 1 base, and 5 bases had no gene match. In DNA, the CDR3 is TGCAGTGCTAGAGGGACAGGGAACCGCGAGCAGTACTTC. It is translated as CSARGTGNREQYF.